These T cell receptor beta chains were read from a single sample in a study of CD8 T cells in Susac syndrome. TCRdb independently ran MiXCR on the immunoSEQ multiplex PCR reads; one entry per CDR3 protein. This table holds 200,000 or so distinct CDR3 sequences, roughly 90% found once. The material sequenced was CD8+ T cells from PBMCs. Receptor source: a human donor with multiple sclerosis. CDR3s include the opening cysteine and the closing phenylalanine or tryptophan. D genes are given only for firm matches. Rows may omit the clone size; those that give it use once, few, many or a size class.

D,J,V,size,DNA,CDR3
NA,TRBJ1-2,TRBV19,NA,TGTGCCAGTAGGCTCGATGGCTACACCTTC,CASRLDGYTF
NA,TRBJ2-1,TRBV7-9,NA,TGTGCCAGCAGCTTCGTCGGTGTGGGGTTAAATGAGCAGTTCTTC,CASSFVGVGLNEQFF
NA,TRBJ2-3,TRBV3-1,NA,TGTGCCAGCAGCTTGAGGGGGGGGGCCGCAGATACGCAGTATTTT,CASSLRGGAADTQYF
NA,TRBJ2-7,TRBV29-1,NA,TGCAGCGTTGAAGACCCATCGAGGTGGCAGTACTTC,CSVEDPSRWQYF
NA,TRBJ1-3,TRBV7-8,NA,TGTGCCAGCAGCTTAGGGCCGGATTCCAGATTTTCTGGAAACACCATATATTTT,CASSLGPDSRFSGNTIYF
TRBD1,TRBJ2-5,TRBV7-2,NA,TGTGCCAGCAGCTTAATCGAACAGGGGGTTGGAGAGACCCAGTACTTC,CASSLIEQGVGETQYF
NA,TRBJ2-7,TRBV27,NA,TGTGCCAGCAGTTTATTCCGGGGGCCCCAGTACGAGCAGTACTTC,CASSLFRGPQYEQYF
TRBD2,TRBJ2-7,TRBV2,once,TGTGCCAGCCGGGGGGATGTGGCCTACGAGCAGTACTTC,CASRGDVAYEQYF
TRBD2,TRBJ2-6,TRBV11-1,NA,TGTGCCAGCAGCCCTGCTTGGACTAGCGGGAGAGGGAAGTCTGGGGCCAACGTCCTGACTTTC,CASSPAWTSGRGKSGANVLTF
TRBD1,TRBJ1-1,TRBV5-1,NA,TGCGCCAGCAGCTTCGACGACCCAGGGGGAGATGAAGCTTTCTTT,CASSFDDPGGDEAFF
TRBD2,TRBJ2-1,TRBV29-1,once,TGCAGCGTTGTGGGACTAGCTCCCTACAATGAGCAGTTCTTC,CSVVGLAPYNEQFF
NA,TRBJ1-1,TRBV11-2,NA,TGTGCCAGCAGCCCCTGGGAGGGAATAAACACTGAAGCTTTCTTT,CASSPWEGINTEAFF
NA,TRBJ1-3,TRBV9,NA,TGTGCCAGCAGTGGCTCTGGAAACACCATATATTTT,CASSGSGNTIYF
NA,TRBJ1-6,TRBV13,few,TGTGCCAGCAGCTTCAGGGTCCAACTCGATTCACCCCTCCACTTT,CASSFRVQLDSPLHF
NA,TRBJ2-7,TRBV13,few,TGTGCCAGCAGCTTAATGGCCTACGAGCAGTACTTC,CASSLMAYEQYF
NA,TRBJ1-1,TRBV20-1,NA,TGCAGTGCTAGAGTATTCACTGAAGCTTTCTTT,CSARVFTEAFF
TRBD2,TRBJ2-1,TRBV27,NA,TGTGCCAGCGGTAGCGGGAGGGCCATCGATGAGCAGTTCTTC,CASGSGRAIDEQFF
TRBD1,TRBJ1-1,TRBV7-9,NA,TGTGCCATGAAACGGGACAGCGCCGATGAAGCTTTCTTT,CAMKRDSADEAFF
TRBD1,TRBJ2-5,TRBV4-3,NA,TGCGCCAGCAGCCAAGATACAGGGGAGTTGGAGACCCAGTACTTC,CASSQDTGELETQYF
TRBD1,TRBJ2-7,TRBV29-1,NA,TGCAGCGCCCGACAGGGCTACAACTACGAGCAGTACTTC,CSARQGYNYEQYF
TRBD1,TRBJ2-1,TRBV29-1,NA,TGCAGCGTTGAATCCGGGACAGGGCACAATGAGCAGTTCTTC,CSVESGTGHNEQFF
TRBD2,TRBJ2-2,TRBV6-2/TRBV6-3,NA,TGTGCCAGCAGTTACGCTAGCGGGAGAACTAGGGAGCTGTTTTTT,CASSYASGRTRELFF
NA,TRBJ2-1,TRBV3-1,NA,TGTGCCAGCAGCCAAGTGGGGAGGTTCCGAATTAGTGATGAGCAGTTCTTC,CASSQVGRFRISDEQFF
NA,TRBJ2-3,TRBV14,NA,TGTGCCAGCAGCCAAGTTAGTGTCAGCACAGATACGCAGTATTTT,CASSQVSVSTDTQYF
NA,TRBJ1-1,TRBV30,NA,TGTGCCTGGAGTTCCGGAGGTAGTGAAGCTTTCTTT,CAWSSGGSEAFF
TRBD2,TRBJ2-5,TRBV5-1,NA,TGCGCCAGCAGCTTGGTTGGGACTAGTCTCGAGACCCAGTACTTC,CASSLVGTSLETQYF
NA,TRBJ2-2,TRBV24-1,NA,TGTGCCACCAGTGATTTCCCCCAGGGTAGAGCCGGGGAGCTGTTTTTT,CATSDFPQGRAGELFF
NA,TRBJ2-1,TRBV6-2/TRBV6-3,once,TGTGCCAGCAGTTATCGCCCGGGACCAGCAAGGAATGAGCAGTTCTTC,CASSYRPGPARNEQFF
TRBD2,TRBJ2-7,TRBV4-1,few,TGCGCCAGCAGCCAACGGACTAGCGGGGACGAGCAGTACTTC,CASSQRTSGDEQYF
TRBD1,TRBJ2-5,TRBV28,once,TGTGCCAGCAGTGGACCCGGGACAGGGTGGAAGACCCAGTACTTC,CASSGPGTGWKTQYF
NA,TRBJ1-5,TRBV27,NA,TGTGCCAGCAGTTTTTTGGGGAGCAATCAGCCCCAGCATTTT,CASSFLGSNQPQHF
NA,TRBJ1-2,TRBV15,NA,TGTGCCACCAGCAGGGAACTCCAATACACCTTC,CATSRELQYTF
NA,TRBJ2-7,TRBV18,once,TGTGCCAGCTCACCTGGGTTTGGGTCCCAGGGTGCCCTCTACGAGCAGTACTTC,CASSPGFGSQGALYEQYF
NA,TRBJ1-6,TRBV19,NA,TGTGCCAGTAGTATAGGGCCAGGAAATTCACCCCTCCACTTT,CASSIGPGNSPLHF
NA,TRBJ1-2,TRBV30,NA,TGTGCCTGGAGAGGTTGGGACCTGTATGGCTACACCTTC,CAWRGWDLYGYTF
NA,TRBJ2-1,TRBV24-1,once,TGTGCCACCAGTGTCCTAAATGAGCAGTTCTTC,CATSVLNEQFF
TRBD2,TRBJ2-1,TRBV20-1,NA,TGCAGTGCTACGGGAGGGCCACACAATGAGCAGTTCTTC,CSATGGPHNEQFF
TRBD2,TRBJ2-7,TRBV27,NA,TGTGCCAGCAGTCCCCTAGCTAGCGGGAGCTCCTACGAGCAGTACTTC,CASSPLASGSSYEQYF
NA,TRBJ2-3,TRBV7-8,NA,TGTGCCAGCAGTCGAACAGGGGATACGCAGTATTTT,CASSRTGDTQYF
NA,TRBJ2-7,TRBV29-1,NA,TGCAGCGTTGCAGGGGCGAACCCCTACGAGCAGTACTTC,CSVAGANPYEQYF
TRBD2,TRBJ2-1,TRBV24-1,few,TGTGCCACCAGTGACCCCAGCGGGGGCTACAATGAGCAGTTCTTC,CATSDPSGGYNEQFF
NA,TRBJ2-5,TRBV3-1,NA,TGTGCCAGCAGCCAAGAGACTATCCTGGAGACCCAGTACTTC,CASSQETILETQYF